This is a list of T cell receptor beta chains from one sample in a study of T cell changes during pregnancy in multiple sclerosis. Sequenced by immunoSEQ multiplex PCR; TCRdb stores in-frame clones only, minus some. This sample has 25,000 to 35,000 clones, with approximately 90% found just once. Source: CD8+ T cells from peripheral blood mononuclear cells, taken in the second trimester of pregnancy. Source of these receptors: a female donor with multiple sclerosis, enrolled in a pregnancy study. Both conserved end residues are part of each CDR3. A D gene is named only where the DNA matches it firmly. Part of the rows lack a size; the others show once, few, many or a class for expanded clones.

-,16,TRBJ1-5,TRBV27,TRBD1,TGTGCCAGCAGCCCACTGGTTGACAGGGCAGGGCAGCCCCAGCATTTT,CASSPLVDRAGQPQHF
-,15,TRBJ1-5,TRBV7-9,TRBD1,TGTGCCAGCAGCTTAGGGCGGGACAGGGGTCAGCCCCAGCATTTT,CASSLGRDRGQPQHF
few,14,TRBJ2-5,TRBV6-1,-,TGTGCCAGCAGAGGCCCACTAGATTCGGAGACCCAGTACTTC,CASRGPLDSETQYF
-,15,TRBJ2-3,TRBV5-1,-,TGCGCCAGCAGCTTAACGGGTCATTACACAGATACGCAGTATTTT,CASSLTGHYTDTQYF
-,17,TRBJ1-5,TRBV19,-,TGTGCCAGTAGTAGGACACCAATCTTCTATAGCAATCAGCCCCAGCATTTT,CASSRTPIFYSNQPQHF
-,14,TRBJ2-7,TRBV7-9,TRBD2,TGTGCCAGCAGCGCTAGCGGGAGCTCCTACGAGCAGTACTTC,CASSASGSSYEQYF
-,19,TRBJ2-1,TRBV7-7,TRBD1,TGTGCTAGCAGCTTAGGGACAGGGCGATCCCCGAGCTCCTACAATGAGCAGTTCTTC,CASSLGTGRSPSSYNEQFF
-,15,TRBJ2-3,TRBV4-3,-,TGCGCCAGCAGCCAAAGCGTCGGGATAACAGATACGCAGTATTTT,CASSQSVGITDTQYF
-,15,TRBJ1-1,TRBV5-5,TRBD1,TGTGCCAGCAGCTTGGGGGACAGTATGAACACTGAAGCTTTCTTT,CASSLGDSMNTEAFF
once,16,TRBJ2-1,TRBV4-2,-,TGTGCCAGCAGCCAAGATTCGAGAAGCTCCTACAATGAGCAGTTCTTC,CASSQDSRSSYNEQFF
-,15,TRBJ2-3,TRBV19,TRBD1,TGTGCCAGTAGTATAGGGACAGGGGTGGCAGATACGCAGTATTTT,CASSIGTGVADTQYF
-,15,TRBJ2-7,TRBV5-4,TRBD2,TGTGCCAGCAGCTTGTTGTGGGAGGGAATCTACGAGCAGTACTTC,CASSLLWEGIYEQYF
-,14,TRBJ2-7,TRBV7-6,-,TGTGCCAGCAGCCAGGGGCACGGGCCCTACGAGCAGTACTTC,CASSQGHGPYEQYF
-,16,TRBJ2-6,TRBV7-9,-,TGTGCCAGCAGCTTAGTTCGGGGTGACGGGGCCAACGTCCTGACTTTC,CASSLVRGDGANVLTF
once,13,TRBJ2-7,TRBV5-1,TRBD1,TGCGCCAGCAGCTTTCCGGGACAGGGGGAGCAGTACTTC,CASSFPGQGEQYF
-,15,TRBJ2-1,TRBV5-4,TRBD1,TGTGCCAGCAGCCCCGGGACAGGGGGTCACAATGAGCAGTTCTTC,CASSPGTGGHNEQFF
-,19,TRBJ1-2,TRBV27,-,TGTGCCAGCAGTTTATCGAAGGGTGCAGGGGACGCCCGACTCTATGGCTACACCTTC,CASSLSKGAGDARLYGYTF
-,11,TRBJ2-7,TRBV27,-,TGTGCCAGCGGGCTACGATACGAGCAGTACTTC,CASGLRYEQYF
-,18,TRBJ2-2,TRBV13,TRBD2,TGTGCCAGCAGCTTAGAGACTAGCGGGAGGGCCGGGTCCGGGGAGCTGTTTTTT,CASSLETSGRAGSGELFF
-,13,TRBJ1-1,TRBV27,-,TGTGCCAGCAGTTTTGGGCAAAACACTGAAGCTTTCTTT,CASSFGQNTEAFF
few,14,TRBJ1-1,TRBV7-7,-,TGTGCCAGCAGCCAAATAGCGGGAAACACTGAAGCTTTCTTT,CASSQIAGNTEAFF
-,16,TRBJ2-2,TRBV25-1,TRBD2,TGTGCCACTCCGCTAGCGGGAGACGGGGACACCGGGGAGCTGTTTTTT,CATPLAGDGDTGELFF
once,15,TRBJ1-1,TRBV5-1,TRBD1,TGCGCCAGCAGCAGAGACAGGGAGGTGAGGACTGAAGCTTTCTTT,CASSRDREVRTEAFF
-,14,TRBJ1-1,TRBV7-6,TRBD1,TGTGCCAGCAGCTTATTCCCGACAGGGTCTGAAGCTTTCTTT,CASSLFPTGSEAFF
-,14,TRBJ2-7,TRBV27,-,TGTGCCAGCAGTAAGCACAGGGATACCTACGAGCAGTACTTC,CASSKHRDTYEQYF
-,13,TRBJ1-5,TRBV18,-,TGTGCCAGCTCACCACTTGGAGATCAGCCCCAGCATTTT,CASSPLGDQPQHF
-,17,TRBJ2-7,TRBV5-5,TRBD2,TGTGCCAGCAGCATGCTAGCGGGAGCAATCTTTTTCCACGAGCAGTACTTC,CASSMLAGAIFFHEQYF
-,14,TRBJ2-1,TRBV27,-,TGTGCCAGCAGTTTATCAGGGGCCGGCGGTGAGCAGTTCTTC,CASSLSGAGGEQFF
once,14,TRBJ2-3,TRBV6-6,-,TGTGCCAGCAGTTACTCTGGAGGGACAGATACGCAGTATTTT,CASSYSGGTDTQYF
-,13,TRBJ2-1,TRBV29-1,TRBD2,TGCAGCGGGGGACTAGCGGGCCCCAATGAGCAGTTCTTC,CSGGLAGPNEQFF
-,13,TRBJ2-7,TRBV29-1,-,TGCAGCGTCGTGCCCGACACTTCCTACGAGCAGTACTTC,CSVVPDTSYEQYF
once,15,TRBJ1-1,TRBV6-1,TRBD1,TGTGCCAGCAGTGAATTGAGACAGGGGATCACTGAAGCTTTCTTT,CASSELRQGITEAFF
-,16,TRBJ2-7,TRBV4-1,-,TGCGCCAGCAGCCAAGAGGAGGTCCCCATATCCTACGAGCAGTACTTC,CASSQEEVPISYEQYF
-,11,TRBJ2-7,TRBV6-6,-,TGTGCCAGCAGTCAGGGGAACGAGCAGTACTTC,CASSQGNEQYF
-,16,TRBJ1-4,TRBV7-9,TRBD1,TGTGCCAGCAGCTCGATTGCAGGGGGACCTAATGAAAAACTGTTTTTT,CASSSIAGGPNEKLFF
-,13,TRBJ2-7,TRBV29-1,-,TGCAGCGTCGGAACTATGAACTCCTACGAGCAGTACTTC,CSVGTMNSYEQYF
-,15,TRBJ2-7,TRBV2,TRBD1,TGTGCCAGCACCAGTCAAGCGGACAGGGTCTACGAGCAGTACTTC,CASTSQADRVYEQYF
-,15,TRBJ2-1,TRBV12-5,TRBD2,TGTGCTAGTGGTTGGCGACTAGCGGAATACAATGAGCAGTTCTTC,CASGWRLAEYNEQFF
-,16,TRBJ1-5,TRBV27,-,TGTGCCAGCAGTCCTTCCGGCGGGGAAAGCAATCAGCCCCAGCATTTT,CASSPSGGESNQPQHF
-,18,TRBJ1-2,TRBV6-1,TRBD1,TGTGCCAGCAGTGAACGTTGGGCAACAGGGGGCGCATTCTATGGCTACACCTTC,CASSERWATGGAFYGYTF